Listed below are T cell receptor beta chains from one sample, sequenced in a study of blood T cell repertoires in COVID-19. The method was immunoSEQ multiplex PCR; TCRdb's version includes in-frame clones alone and lacks a portion of them. The sample carries 130,000 or so clones, roughly 88% recorded once. The sequenced sample consisted of peripheral blood. The receptors were gathered from a woman aged 60 to 75 with acute or convalescent COVID-19. Both conserved end residues are trimmed from each CDR3. D genes are given only for firm matches.

CDR3 protein: SVASPGELF
V gene: TRBV29-1
D gene: NA

CDR3 protein: ASSTRTGANYGYT
V gene: TRBV7-2
D gene: TRBD1

CDR3 protein: ASSARQKGGYT
V gene: TRBV19
D gene: NA

CDR3 protein: ASSVDGAEQF
V gene: TRBV9
D gene: NA

CDR3 protein: ATSRPPDRGPNSPLH
V gene: TRBV15
D gene: TRBD1

CDR3 protein: ASSPRGSYNEQF
V gene: TRBV9
D gene: NA

CDR3 protein: ASTKRTGGVSGELF
V gene: TRBV7-2
D gene: TRBD1

CDR3 protein: ASSPRRGINNEQY
V gene: TRBV6-6
D gene: NA

CDR3 protein: AWSRFPGYT
V gene: TRBV30
D gene: NA

CDR3 protein: ASSSAGTDTNYGYT
V gene: TRBV5-4
D gene: TRBD1

CDR3 protein: ASSLGQGPYNSPLH
V gene: TRBV5-4
D gene: NA

CDR3 protein: ASSISRASNQPQH
V gene: TRBV19
D gene: NA

CDR3 protein: ASSFRPGYEKLF
V gene: TRBV11-2
D gene: NA

CDR3 protein: ASLGTGYEQY
V gene: TRBV18
D gene: TRBD1

CDR3 protein: ASSPGTGASYGYT
V gene: TRBV18
D gene: TRBD1

CDR3 protein: ASSLGQLNTEAF
V gene: TRBV28
D gene: TRBD1

CDR3 protein: ASSLLQMNTEAF
V gene: TRBV7-9
D gene: NA

CDR3 protein: ATTPGGDQPQH
V gene: TRBV10-3
D gene: NA

CDR3 protein: ASSYGVNTEAF
V gene: TRBV18
D gene: NA

CDR3 protein: ASSVKPGKNTGELF
V gene: TRBV9
D gene: NA

CDR3 protein: ASSPSSQQFSQPQH
V gene: TRBV18
D gene: NA

CDR3 protein: ASSLTGGVKTGELF
V gene: TRBV7-2
D gene: TRBD1

CDR3 protein: ASSPTGGPTGELF
V gene: TRBV28
D gene: TRBD1

CDR3 protein: ASSFPGTPSYEQY
V gene: TRBV27
D gene: NA

CDR3 protein: ASSQDYGQFYNSPLH
V gene: TRBV4-1
D gene: NA

CDR3 protein: ASSWEGLAEQF
V gene: TRBV7-6
D gene: TRBD2

CDR3 protein: ASSAGQGRTYEQY
V gene: TRBV5-1
D gene: TRBD1

CDR3 protein: ASSLVGAISYEQY
V gene: TRBV5-4
D gene: NA

CDR3 protein: ASSSTGTSFNEQF
V gene: TRBV5-8
D gene: TRBD2

CDR3 protein: ASSSPGSTEYGYT
V gene: TRBV7-2
D gene: NA

CDR3 protein: ASIPSGGEAF
V gene: TRBV6-5
D gene: NA

CDR3 protein: SVEVEGASYGYT
V gene: TRBV29-1
D gene: TRBD1

CDR3 protein: AISRTGAANTEAF
V gene: TRBV10-3
D gene: TRBD1

CDR3 protein: AWSRGAVSTEAF
V gene: TRBV30
D gene: NA

CDR3 protein: ASDRGGAQQF
V gene: TRBV3-1/TRBV3-2
D gene: TRBD2

CDR3 protein: AWSVGQSTSDEQY
V gene: TRBV30
D gene: NA

CDR3 protein: ASSVVLGDGELF
V gene: TRBV9
D gene: NA

CDR3 protein: ASSPRQGAHYEQY
V gene: TRBV7-2
D gene: NA

CDR3 protein: ASSFETGTEAF
V gene: TRBV5-1
D gene: NA

CDR3 protein: AISESGRTSGGPNTQY
V gene: TRBV10-3
D gene: TRBD2

CDR3 protein: ASSFLGGKMRWCNQPQH
V gene: TRBV11-3
D gene: NA

CDR3 protein: ASSQDGGLGNQPQH
V gene: TRBV4-1
D gene: NA

CDR3 protein: ASSQVDKRRDTEAF
V gene: TRBV4-3
D gene: NA

CDR3 protein: ASSYLDTSGTEAF
V gene: TRBV6-2/TRBV6-3
D gene: NA

CDR3 protein: ASSPHRGLAGIQETQY
V gene: TRBV6-2/TRBV6-3
D gene: TRBD2

CDR3 protein: ASSRTSSLNEQY
V gene: TRBV27
D gene: NA

CDR3 protein: ASSSSNRVSHEQY
V gene: TRBV6-6
D gene: NA

CDR3 protein: ASSLLQGYEQY
V gene: TRBV28
D gene: TRBD1

CDR3 protein: ASSFGTTEAF
V gene: TRBV5-4
D gene: NA